Listed below are T cell receptor beta chains from one sample, sequenced in a study of control samples from healthy donors and cancer patients. TCRdb keeps only in-frame clones here, not all; method: immunoSEQ multiplex PCR. The sample lists some 110,000 clones, 83% occurring once. The sample taken for sequencing was blood. The source is a woman aged 50 to 65 in good health. The CDR3 runs from the conserved cysteine through the conserved F or W. D genes are given only for firm matches. Not all rows give a size; the values are once, few, many and, for expanded clones, a class.

cdr3_aa cdr3_nt j_call clone_size v_call d_call
CASSTGINTGELFF TGTGCCAGCAGCACCGGGATCAACACCGGGGAGCTGTTTTTT TRBJ2-2 once TRBV5-4 NA
CASRDATGNSPLHF TGTGCCAGCAGGGATGCGACAGGGAATTCACCCCTCCACTTT TRBJ1-6 NA TRBV2 TRBD1
CASSYLGAGTNQPQHF TGTGCCAGCAGTTATCTGGGGGCAGGGACAAATCAGCCCCAGCATTTT TRBJ1-5 many TRBV7-2 NA
CASSQNQETQYF TGTGCCAGCTCACAAAACCAAGAGACCCAGTACTTC TRBJ2-5 NA TRBV18 NA
CASSLGGTRGMNTEAFF TGTGCCAGCAGCTTAGGGGGGACGAGGGGCATGAACACTGAAGCTTTCTTT TRBJ1-1 NA TRBV11-2 NA
CASSLGGTRLTYEQYF TGCGCCAGCAGCTTGGGTGGGACAAGATTGACCTACGAGCAGTACTTC TRBJ2-7 NA TRBV5-1 NA
CASSPEGGRNQPQHF TGTGCCAGCAGCCCCGAGGGGGGAAGGAATCAGCCCCAGCATTTT TRBJ1-5 NA TRBV7-3 NA
CASSFPGTRGIETQYF TGTGCCAGTAGTTTCCCCGGGACACGGGGGATAGAGACCCAGTACTTC TRBJ2-5 NA TRBV19 NA
CASSPSRTVTGELFF TGTGCCAGCAGTCCTAGCAGGACAGTTACCGGGGAGCTGTTTTTT TRBJ2-2 NA TRBV6-6 NA
CASSYTTSGSETQYF TGTGCCAGCAGTTACACAACGTCAGGGTCTGAGACCCAGTACTTC TRBJ2-5 few TRBV28 NA
CASSPLFGASGGAEDTQYF TGTGCCAGCAGCCCCCTCTTCGGGGCTAGCGGGGGGGCTGAAGATACGCAGTATTTT TRBJ2-3 NA TRBV6-2/TRBV6-3 TRBD2
CASSYLPGELFF TGTGCCAGTAGTTACTTACCCGGGGAGCTGTTTTTT TRBJ2-2 NA TRBV19 NA
CASSYSPGFVPGNTIYF TGCGCCAGCAGCTACTCGCCAGGGTTTGTCCCTGGAAACACCATATATTTT TRBJ1-3 NA TRBV4-1 NA
CAIREGDYPYGYTF TGTGCCATCAGGGAAGGGGACTACCCCTATGGCTACACCTTC TRBJ1-2 NA TRBV10-3 NA
CASSLLPGAGTGELFF TGTGCCAGCAGTTTATTACCGGGGGCCGGCACCGGGGAGCTGTTTTTT TRBJ2-2 NA TRBV27 NA
CASSAGTADQETQYF TGTGCCAGCAGCGCCGGGACCGCAGACCAAGAGACCCAGTACTTC TRBJ2-5 few TRBV7-6 NA
CASSKGTGGRDTQYF TGTGCCAGTAGTAAGGGGACAGGGGGAAGGGATACGCAGTATTTT TRBJ2-3 once TRBV19 TRBD1
CASSQEEYGVAGGYEQYF TGTGCCAGCAGCCAAGAGGAATACGGGGTAGCGGGAGGCTACGAGCAGTACTTC TRBJ2-7 large TRBV14 TRBD2
CASSLVSGGGSNQPQHF TGTGCCAGCAGCTTAGTCTCAGGGGGCGGCAGCAATCAGCCCCAGCATTTT TRBJ1-5 NA TRBV7-8 TRBD1
CATSRPWGGNEKLFF TGTGCCACCAGCAGACCTTGGGGCGGGAATGAAAAACTGTTTTTT TRBJ1-4 NA TRBV15 NA
CASNTGGGSTGELFF TGTGCCAGCAACACAGGGGGCGGGAGCACCGGGGAGCTGTTTTTT TRBJ2-2 NA TRBV7-9 TRBD1
CASRSDVLGLGVSPLHF TGTGCCAGCAGATCAGACGTGTTAGGGCTCGGGGTTTCACCCCTCCACTTT TRBJ1-6 NA TRBV7-9 NA
CASTPGYRSSGANVLTF TGTGCCAGCACCCCCGGTTACAGGAGTTCTGGGGCCAACGTCCTGACTTTC TRBJ2-6 NA TRBV5-4 NA
CASSQAGTGPDNEQFF TGTGCCAGCAGCCAGGCCGGGACAGGGCCGGACAATGAGCAGTTCTTC TRBJ2-1 NA TRBV4-2 TRBD1
CASSFRSGSTDTQYF TGTGCCAGCAGTTTCCGTAGCGGGAGCACAGATACGCAGTATTTT TRBJ2-3 NA TRBV28 TRBD2
CAILTSGGMGDTQYF TGCGCCATCCTGACTAGCGGGGGGATGGGAGATACGCAGTATTTT TRBJ2-3 once TRBV10-2 TRBD2
CASSSDSGLELFF TGTGCCAGCAGCTCCGACTCGGGTTTAGAGCTGTTTTTT TRBJ2-2 NA TRBV11-3 NA
CARRLKQGTGEKLFF TGTGCCAGAAGGTTAAAACAGGGAACGGGGGAAAAACTGTTTTTT TRBJ1-4 NA TRBV7-5 NA
CASSYAGFSYEQYF TGTGCCAGCAGCTATGCGGGCTTCTCCTACGAGCAGTACTTC TRBJ2-7 NA TRBV11-2 NA
CASSVRDVTNF TGTGCCAGCAGTGTCCGGGACGTCACCAACTTC TRBJ2-4 NA TRBV2 NA
CASSGGQGLSLGYTF TGTGCCAGCAGCGGAGGACAGGGCCTTTCCCTGGGCTACACCTTC TRBJ1-2 NA TRBV13 TRBD1
CATSGRHNQPQHF TGTGCCACCAGTGGGAGGCACAATCAGCCCCAGCATTTT TRBJ1-5 NA TRBV24-1 NA
CASSRLDRGAYGYTF TGTGCCAGCAGCCGTCTTGACAGGGGCGCCTATGGCTACACCTTC TRBJ1-2 NA TRBV27 TRBD1
CASSEVGAAHTEAFF TGTGCCAGCAGTGAAGTCGGTGCAGCCCACACTGAAGCTTTCTTT TRBJ1-1 few TRBV6-1 NA
CAWRSSWNEKLFF TGTGCCTGGAGGTCCTCCTGGAATGAAAAACTGTTTTTT TRBJ1-4 NA TRBV30 NA